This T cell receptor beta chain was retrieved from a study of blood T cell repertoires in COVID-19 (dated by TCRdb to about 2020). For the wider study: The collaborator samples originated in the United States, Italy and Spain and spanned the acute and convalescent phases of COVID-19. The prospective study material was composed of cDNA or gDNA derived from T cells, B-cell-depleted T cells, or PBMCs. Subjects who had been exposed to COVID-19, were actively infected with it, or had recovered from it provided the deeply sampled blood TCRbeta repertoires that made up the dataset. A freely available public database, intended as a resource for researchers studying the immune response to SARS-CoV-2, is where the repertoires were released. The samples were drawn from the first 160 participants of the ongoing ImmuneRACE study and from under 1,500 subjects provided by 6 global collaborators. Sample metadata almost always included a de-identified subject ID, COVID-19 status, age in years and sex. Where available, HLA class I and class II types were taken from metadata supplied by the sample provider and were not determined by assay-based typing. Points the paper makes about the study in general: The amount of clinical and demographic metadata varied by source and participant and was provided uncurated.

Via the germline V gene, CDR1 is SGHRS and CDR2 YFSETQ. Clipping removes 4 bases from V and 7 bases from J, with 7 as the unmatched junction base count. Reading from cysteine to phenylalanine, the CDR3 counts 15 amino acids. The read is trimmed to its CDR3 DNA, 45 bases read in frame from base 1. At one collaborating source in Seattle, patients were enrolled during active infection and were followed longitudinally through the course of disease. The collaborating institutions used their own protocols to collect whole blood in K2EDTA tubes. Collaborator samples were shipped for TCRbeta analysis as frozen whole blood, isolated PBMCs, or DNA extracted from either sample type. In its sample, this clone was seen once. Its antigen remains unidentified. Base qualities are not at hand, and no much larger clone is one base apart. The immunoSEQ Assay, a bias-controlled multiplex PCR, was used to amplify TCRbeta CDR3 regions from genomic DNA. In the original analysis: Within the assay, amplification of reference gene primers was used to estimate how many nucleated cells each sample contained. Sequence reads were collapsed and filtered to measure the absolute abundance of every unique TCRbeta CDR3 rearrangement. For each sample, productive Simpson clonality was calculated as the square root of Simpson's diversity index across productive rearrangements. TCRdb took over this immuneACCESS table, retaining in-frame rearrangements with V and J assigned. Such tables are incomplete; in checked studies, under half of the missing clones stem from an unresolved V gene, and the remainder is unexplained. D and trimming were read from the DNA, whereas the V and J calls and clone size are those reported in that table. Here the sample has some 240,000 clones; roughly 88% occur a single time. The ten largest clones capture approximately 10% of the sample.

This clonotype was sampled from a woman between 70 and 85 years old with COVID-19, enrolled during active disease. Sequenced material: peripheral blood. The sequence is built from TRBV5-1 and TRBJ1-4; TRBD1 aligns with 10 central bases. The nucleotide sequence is TGCGCCAGCAGCAAGGACAGGGGGATTACTGAAAAACTGTTTTTT. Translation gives CASSKDRGITEKLFF.